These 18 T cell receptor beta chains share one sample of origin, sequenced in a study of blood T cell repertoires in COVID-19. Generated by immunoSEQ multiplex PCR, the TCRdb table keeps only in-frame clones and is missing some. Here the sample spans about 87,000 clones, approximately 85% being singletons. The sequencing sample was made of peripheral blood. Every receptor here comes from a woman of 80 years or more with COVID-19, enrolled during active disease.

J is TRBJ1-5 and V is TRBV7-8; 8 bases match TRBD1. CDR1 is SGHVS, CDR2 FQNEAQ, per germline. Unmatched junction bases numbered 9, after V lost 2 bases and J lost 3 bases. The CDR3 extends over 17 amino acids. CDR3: CASSLRPRGQVNQPQHF. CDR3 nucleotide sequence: TGTGCCAGCAGCTTACGCCCCAGGGGACAGGTCAATCAGCCCCAGCATTTT.

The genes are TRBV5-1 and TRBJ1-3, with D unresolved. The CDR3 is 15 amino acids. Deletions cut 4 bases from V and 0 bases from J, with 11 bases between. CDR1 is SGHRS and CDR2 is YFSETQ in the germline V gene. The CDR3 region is CASSAPRSSGNTIYF. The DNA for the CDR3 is TGCGCCAGCAGCGCGCCCCGTAGCTCTGGAAACACCATATATTTT.

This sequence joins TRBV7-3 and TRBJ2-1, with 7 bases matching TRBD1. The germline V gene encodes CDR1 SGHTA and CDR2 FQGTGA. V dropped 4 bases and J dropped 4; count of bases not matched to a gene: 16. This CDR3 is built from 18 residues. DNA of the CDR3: TGTGCCAGCAGCTCTCACCCACAGGGGAGTGGAGTTTACAATGAGCAGTTCTTC. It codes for CASSSHPQGSGVYNEQFF.

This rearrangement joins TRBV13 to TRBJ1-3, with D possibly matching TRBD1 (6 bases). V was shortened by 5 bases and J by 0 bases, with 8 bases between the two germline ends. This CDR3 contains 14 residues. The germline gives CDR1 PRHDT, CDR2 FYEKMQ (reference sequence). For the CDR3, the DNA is TGTGCCAGCAGCCGACAGGTCTCTGGAAACACCATATATTTT. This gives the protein CASSRQVSGNTIYF.

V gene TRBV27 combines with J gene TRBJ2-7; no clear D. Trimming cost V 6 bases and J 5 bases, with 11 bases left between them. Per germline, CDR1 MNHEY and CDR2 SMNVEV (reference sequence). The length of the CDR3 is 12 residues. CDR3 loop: CASRRNRDEQYF. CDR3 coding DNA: TGTGCCAGCAGACGGAACAGAGACGAGCAGTACTTC.

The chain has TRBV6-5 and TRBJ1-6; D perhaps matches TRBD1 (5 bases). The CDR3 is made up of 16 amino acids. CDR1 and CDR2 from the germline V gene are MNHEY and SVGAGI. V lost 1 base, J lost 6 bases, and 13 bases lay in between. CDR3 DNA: TGTGCCAGCAGTTACTGGTCAGGGATAGGTAATTCACCCCTCCACTTT. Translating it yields CASSYWSGIGNSPLHF.

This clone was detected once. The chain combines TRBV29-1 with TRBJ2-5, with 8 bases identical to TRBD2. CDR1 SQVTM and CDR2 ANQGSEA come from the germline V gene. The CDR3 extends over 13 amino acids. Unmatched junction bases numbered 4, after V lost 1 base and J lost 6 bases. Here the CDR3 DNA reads TGCAGCGTTGAAGCGGGAGGGATGAAGACCCAGTACTTC. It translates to CSVEAGGMKTQYF.

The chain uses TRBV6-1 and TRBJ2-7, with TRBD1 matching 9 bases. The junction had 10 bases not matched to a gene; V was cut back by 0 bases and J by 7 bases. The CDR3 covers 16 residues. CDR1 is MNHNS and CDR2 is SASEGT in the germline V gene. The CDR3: CASSEADRGSQGEQYF. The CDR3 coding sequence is TGTGCCAGCAGTGAAGCCGACAGGGGGAGCCAGGGGGAGCAGTACTTC.

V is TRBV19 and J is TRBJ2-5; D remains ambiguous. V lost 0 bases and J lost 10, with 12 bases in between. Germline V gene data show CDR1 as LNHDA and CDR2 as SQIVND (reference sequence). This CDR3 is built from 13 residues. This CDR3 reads CASSIDSSVSQYF. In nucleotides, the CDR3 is TGTGCCAGTAGTATAGATTCATCTGTGAGCCAGTACTTC.

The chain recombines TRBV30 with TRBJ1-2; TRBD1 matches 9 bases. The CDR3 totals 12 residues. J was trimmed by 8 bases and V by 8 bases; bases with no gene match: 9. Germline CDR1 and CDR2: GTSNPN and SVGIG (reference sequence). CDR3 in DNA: TGTGCCGGACAGGGGATGGTAGAGGGCTACACCTTC. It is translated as CAGQGMVEGYTF. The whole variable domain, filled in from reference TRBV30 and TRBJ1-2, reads SQTIHQWPATLVQPVGSPLSLECTVEGTSNPNLYWYRQAAGRGLQLLFYSVGIGQISSEVPQNLSASRPQDRQFILSSKKLLLSDSGFYLCAGQGMVEGYTFGSGTRLTVV.

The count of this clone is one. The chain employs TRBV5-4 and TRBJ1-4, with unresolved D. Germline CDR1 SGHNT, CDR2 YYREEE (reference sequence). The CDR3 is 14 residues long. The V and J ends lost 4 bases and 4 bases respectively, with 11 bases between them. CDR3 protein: CASSIGKFNEKLFF. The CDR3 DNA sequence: TGTGCCAGCAGCATCGGGAAGTTTAATGAAAAACTGTTTTTT.

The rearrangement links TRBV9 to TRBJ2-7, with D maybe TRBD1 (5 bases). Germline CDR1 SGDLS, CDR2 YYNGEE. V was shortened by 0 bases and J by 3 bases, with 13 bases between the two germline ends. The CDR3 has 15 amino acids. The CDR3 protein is CASSVEGRANYEQYF. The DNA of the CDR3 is TGTGCCAGCAGCGTAGAAGGCAGGGCCAACTACGAGCAGTACTTC. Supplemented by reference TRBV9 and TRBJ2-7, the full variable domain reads DSGVTQTPKHLITATGQRVTLRCSPRSGDLSVYWYQQSLDQGLQFLIQYYNGEERAKGNILERFSAQQFPDLHSELNLSSLELGDSALYFCASSVEGRANYEQYFGPGTRLTVT.

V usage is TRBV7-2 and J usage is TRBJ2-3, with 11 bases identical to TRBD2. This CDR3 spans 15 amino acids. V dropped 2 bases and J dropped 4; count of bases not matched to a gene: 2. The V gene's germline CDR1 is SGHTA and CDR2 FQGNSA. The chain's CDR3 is CASSLTSGGPDTQYF. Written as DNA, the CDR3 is TGTGCCAGCAGCTTAACTAGCGGGGGCCCAGATACGCAGTATTTT.

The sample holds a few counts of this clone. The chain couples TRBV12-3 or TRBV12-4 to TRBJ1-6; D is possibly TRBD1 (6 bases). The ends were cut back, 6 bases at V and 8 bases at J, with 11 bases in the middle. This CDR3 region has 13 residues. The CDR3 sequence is CASSPRTDSPLHF. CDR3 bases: TGTGCCAGCAGCCCCCGGACAGATTCACCCCTCCACTTT.

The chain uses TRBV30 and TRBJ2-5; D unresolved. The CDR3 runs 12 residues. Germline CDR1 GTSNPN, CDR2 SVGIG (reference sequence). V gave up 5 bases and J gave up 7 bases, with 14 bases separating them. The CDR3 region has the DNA TGTGCCTGGGTTCGAATACCCGGGACCCAGTACTTC. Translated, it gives CAWVRIPGTQYF.

The CDR3 bases are TGCAGCGTTGAAGATCCTAGAGGCTTCTATGGCTACACCTTC. Protein: CSVEDPRGFYGYTF. The chain joins TRBV29-1 to TRBJ1-2; D gene ambiguous. Germline CDR1 and CDR2: SQVTM and ANQGSEA. The V end lost 0 bases, the J end lost 4 bases, and 12 bases lay between the germline ends. The length of the CDR3 is 14 residues.

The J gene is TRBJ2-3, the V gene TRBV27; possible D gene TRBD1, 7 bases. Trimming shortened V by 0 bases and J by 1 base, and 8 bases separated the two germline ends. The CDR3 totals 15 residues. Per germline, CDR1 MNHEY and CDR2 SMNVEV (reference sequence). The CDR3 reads CASSLSRGGTDTQYF. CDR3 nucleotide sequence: TGTGCCAGCAGTTTATCCAGGGGGGGCACAGATACGCAGTATTTT.

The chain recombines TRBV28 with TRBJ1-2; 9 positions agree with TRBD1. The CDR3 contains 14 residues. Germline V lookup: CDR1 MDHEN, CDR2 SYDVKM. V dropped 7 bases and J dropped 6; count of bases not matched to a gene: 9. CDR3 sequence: CASNNPGTGNGYTF. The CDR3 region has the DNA TGTGCCAGCAACAACCCCGGGACAGGGAATGGCTACACCTTC.